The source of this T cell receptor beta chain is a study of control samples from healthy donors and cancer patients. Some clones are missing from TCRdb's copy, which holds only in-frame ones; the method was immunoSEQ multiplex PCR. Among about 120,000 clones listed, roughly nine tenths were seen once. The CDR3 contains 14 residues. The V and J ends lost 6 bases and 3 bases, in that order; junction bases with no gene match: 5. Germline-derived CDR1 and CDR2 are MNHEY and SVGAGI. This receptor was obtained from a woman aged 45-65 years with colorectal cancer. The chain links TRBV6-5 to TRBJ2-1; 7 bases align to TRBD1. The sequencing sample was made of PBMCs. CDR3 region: CASRLTGIYNEQFF. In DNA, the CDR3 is TGTGCCAGCAGACTGACAGGGATCTACAATGAGCAGTTCTTC.